The 12 T cell receptor beta chains in this list originate from one sample, sequenced in a study of blood T cell repertoires in COVID-19. Clones were read by immunoSEQ multiplex PCR, and TCRdb kept only the in-frame ones, dropping some. The data show about 140,000 clones, with around 90% seen just once and roughly 1.9% held by the top ten. Sequencing was done on a sample of peripheral blood. The receptor set was obtained from a man between 65 and 85 years old with acute or convalescent COVID-19.

V usage is TRBV24-1 and J usage is TRBJ2-1, with 10 bases fitting TRBD2. The trim removed 2 bases at V and 13 bases at J, leaving 7 bases unmatched. Per germline, CDR1 KGHDR and CDR2 SFDVKD. The CDR3 has 14 amino acids. CDR3: CATSDSLAGEEQFF. In nucleotides, the CDR3 is TGTGCCACCAGTGATTCTCTAGCGGGAGAGGAACAGTTCTTC.

The chain is built from TRBV10-1 and TRBJ1-2, with D perhaps TRBD1 (6 bases). Trimming cost V 2 bases and J 4 bases, with 17 bases left between them. Germline loops: CDR1 WNHNN, CDR2 SYGVQD (reference sequence). The CDR3 is 16 residues long. The CDR3 loop reads CASSETRGKAFYGYTF. The CDR3, as DNA: TGCGCCAGCAGTGAGACAAGGGGGAAAGCGTTCTATGGCTACACCTTC.

This chain joins TRBV21-1 and TRBJ1-4. TRBV21-1 is termed a pseudogene. The length of the CDR3 is 15 residues. CDR3 region: CASSKVGSRDEKLFF. The DNA of the CDR3 is TGTGCCAGCAGCAAAGTCGGGTCGAGGGATGAAAAACTGTTTTTT.

The chain is built from TRBV11-3 and TRBJ2-1, with 10 bases that match TRBD2. The CDR3 has 15 residues. Germline CDR1 SGHNT, CDR2 YENEEA. Trimming at V came to 4 bases and at J to 3 bases, leaving 3 bases not matched to a gene. CDR3 amino acids: CASSSGLAVYNEQFF. The CDR3 DNA is TGTGCCAGCAGCTCCGGACTAGCGGTCTACAATGAGCAGTTCTTC.

The chain uses TRBV24-1 and TRBJ1-2; 11 bases map to TRBD1. Trimming cost V 3 bases and J 8 bases; bases outside gene matches: 10. This CDR3 has 16 amino acids. CDR1 is KGHDR and CDR2 is SFDVKD in the germline V gene. CDR3 sequence reads: CATSDALGQGARGYTF. The CDR3, as DNA: TGTGCCACCAGTGATGCCTTAGGACAGGGGGCAAGAGGCTACACCTTC.

This rearrangement joins TRBV7-8 to TRBJ1-1; D may be TRBD1 (6 bases). CDR1 and CDR2 from the germline V gene are SGHVS and FQNEAQ. This CDR3 has 14 residues. Trimming removed 8 bases at V and 0 bases at J, with 13 bases between. CDR3 nucleotide sequence: TGTGCCAGCGGAGGGGGGGGGATGAACACTGAAGCTTTCTTT. Its protein product is CASGGGGMNTEAFF.

This clone turned up a few times. This chain links TRBV2 with TRBJ2-1, with 7 bases matching TRBD2. There are 15 residues in the CDR3. With V trimmed by 6 bases and J by 6 bases, 11 bases remained unmatched. Per germline, CDR1 SNHLY and CDR2 FYNNEI. The CDR3 DNA is TGTGCCAGCAGACCACTACGCGGGAGTATCAATGAGCAGTTCTTC. Its protein product is CASRPLRGSINEQFF.

The genes are TRBV14 and TRBJ2-2; TRBD2 matches at 8 bases. This CDR3 spans 15 amino acids. The trim removed 4 bases at V and 5 bases at J, leaving 6 bases unmatched. Germline CDR1 and CDR2: SGHDN and FVKESK. This chain's CDR3 is CASSPVAGITGELFF. In nucleotides, the CDR3 is TGTGCCAGCAGCCCAGTAGCGGGGATTACCGGGGAGCTGTTTTTT.

This rearrangement joins TRBV3-1 (or the pseudogene TRBV3-2) to TRBJ2-7; TRBD2 matches at 9 bases. The J segment lost 3 bases and the V segment lost 0 bases, leaving 3 bases of the junction unmatched. Germline CDR1 is LGHDT and CDR2 is YNNKEL (reference sequence). This CDR3 has 15 residues. The CDR3 DNA follows: TGTGCCAGCAGCCAAGATCATAGCGGGGGCTACGAGCAGTACTTC. This translates into CASSQDHSGGYEQYF.

This clone showed up just once. The gene calls are TRBV7-9 and TRBJ2-2; weak D call: TRBD1 (5 bases). V dropped 3 bases and J dropped 2 bases, with 10 bases sitting between them. Per the germline V gene, CDR1 is SEHNR and CDR2 is FQNEAQ (reference sequence). The CDR3 runs 15 residues. This CDR3 reads CASSFGQGNTGELFF. DNA of the CDR3: TGTGCCAGCAGCTTCGGGCAGGGTAACACCGGGGAGCTGTTTTTT.

The V gene is TRBV11-3, the J gene TRBJ2-7; 7 bases align to TRBD1. The V gene's germline CDR1 is SGHNT and CDR2 YENEEA. The CDR3 totals 15 residues. With 1 base clipped from V and 2 bases from J, the junction kept 5 bases outside the gene matches. CDR3 sequence: CASSLGQGAAYEQYF. The CDR3 DNA reads as TGTGCCAGCAGCTTAGGACAGGGAGCGGCCTACGAGCAGTACTTC.

The chain carries TRBV7-9 and TRBJ2-1; the D is unclear. Trimming cost V 5 bases and J 4 bases, with 6 bases left between them. Germline V gene data show CDR1 as SEHNR and CDR2 as FQNEAQ (reference sequence). This CDR3 contains 12 residues. The DNA for the CDR3 is TGTGCCAGCAGCCGCGTATACAATGAGCAGTTCTTC. Its translation: CASSRVYNEQFF.